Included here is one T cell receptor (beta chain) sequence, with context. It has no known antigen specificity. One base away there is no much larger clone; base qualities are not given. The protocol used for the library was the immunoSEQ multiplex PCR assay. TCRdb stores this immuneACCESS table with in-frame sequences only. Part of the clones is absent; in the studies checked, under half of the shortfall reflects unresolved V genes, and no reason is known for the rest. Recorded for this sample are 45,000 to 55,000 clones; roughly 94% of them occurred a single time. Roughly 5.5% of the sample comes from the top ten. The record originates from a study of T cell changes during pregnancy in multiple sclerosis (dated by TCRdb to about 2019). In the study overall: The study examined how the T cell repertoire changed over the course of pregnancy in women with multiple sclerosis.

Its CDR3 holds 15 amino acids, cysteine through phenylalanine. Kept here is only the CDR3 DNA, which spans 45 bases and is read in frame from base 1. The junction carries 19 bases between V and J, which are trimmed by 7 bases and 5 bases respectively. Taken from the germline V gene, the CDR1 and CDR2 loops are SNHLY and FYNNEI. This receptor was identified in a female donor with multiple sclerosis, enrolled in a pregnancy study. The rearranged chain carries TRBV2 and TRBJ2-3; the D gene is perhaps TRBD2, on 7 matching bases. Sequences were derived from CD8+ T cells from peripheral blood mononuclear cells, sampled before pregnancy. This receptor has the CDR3 CASIPGAGDGDTQYF. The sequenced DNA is TGTGCCAGCATTCCGGGGGCGGGAGACGGAGATACGCAGTATTTT.